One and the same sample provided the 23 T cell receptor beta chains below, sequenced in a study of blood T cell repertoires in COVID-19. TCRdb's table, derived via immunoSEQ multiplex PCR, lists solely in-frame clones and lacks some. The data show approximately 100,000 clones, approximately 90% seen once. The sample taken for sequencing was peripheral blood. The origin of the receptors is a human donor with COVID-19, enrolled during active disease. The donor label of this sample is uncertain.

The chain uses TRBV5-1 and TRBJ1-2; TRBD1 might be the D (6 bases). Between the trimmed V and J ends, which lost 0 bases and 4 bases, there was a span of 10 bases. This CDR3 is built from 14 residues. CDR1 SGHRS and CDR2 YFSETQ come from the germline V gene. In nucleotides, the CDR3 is TGCGCCAGCAGCTTGGGACAGGTGTCCTATGGCTACACCTTC. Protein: CASSLGQVSYGYTF.

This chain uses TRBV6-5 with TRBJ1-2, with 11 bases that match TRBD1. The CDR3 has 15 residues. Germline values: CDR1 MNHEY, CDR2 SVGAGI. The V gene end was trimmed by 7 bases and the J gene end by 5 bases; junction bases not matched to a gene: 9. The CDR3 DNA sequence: TGTGCCAGCACCATTGGACAGGGGGCTGGTTATGGCTACACCTTC. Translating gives CASTIGQGAGYGYTF.

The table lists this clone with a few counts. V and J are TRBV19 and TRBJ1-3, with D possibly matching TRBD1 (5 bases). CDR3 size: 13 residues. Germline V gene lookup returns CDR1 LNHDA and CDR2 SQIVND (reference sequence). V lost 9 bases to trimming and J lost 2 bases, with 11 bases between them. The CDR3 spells CASQQVPGNTIYF. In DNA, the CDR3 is TGTGCCAGCCAACAGGTCCCTGGAAACACCATATATTTT.

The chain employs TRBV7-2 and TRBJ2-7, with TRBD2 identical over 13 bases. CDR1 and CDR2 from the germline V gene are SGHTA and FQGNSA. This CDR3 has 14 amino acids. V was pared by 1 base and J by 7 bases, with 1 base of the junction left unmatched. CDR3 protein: CASSLGTSGGEQYF. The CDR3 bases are TGTGCCAGCAGCTTAGGGACTAGCGGGGGTGAGCAGTACTTC.

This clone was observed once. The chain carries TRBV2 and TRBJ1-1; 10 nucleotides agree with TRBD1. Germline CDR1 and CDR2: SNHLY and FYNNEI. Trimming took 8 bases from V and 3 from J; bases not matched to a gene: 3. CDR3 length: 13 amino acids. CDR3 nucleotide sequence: TGTGCCAGCGGGGACAGGGGATACACTGAAGCTTTCTTT. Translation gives CASGDRGYTEAFF.

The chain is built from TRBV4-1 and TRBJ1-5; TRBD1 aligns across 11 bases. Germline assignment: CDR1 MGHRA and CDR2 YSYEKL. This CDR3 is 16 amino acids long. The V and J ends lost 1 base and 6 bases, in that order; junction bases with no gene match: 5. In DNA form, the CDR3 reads TGCGCCAGCAGCCAAGGGACAGGGGGCCTTCTTCAGCCCCAGCATTTT. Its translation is CASSQGTGGLLQPQHF.

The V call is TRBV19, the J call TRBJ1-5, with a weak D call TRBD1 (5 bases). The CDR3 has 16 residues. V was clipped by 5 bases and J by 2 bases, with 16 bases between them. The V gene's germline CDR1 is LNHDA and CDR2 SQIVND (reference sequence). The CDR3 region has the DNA TGTGCCAGTAGTGCTTCCGGGGGGTTGGGCAATCAGCCCCAGCATTTT. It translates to CASSASGGLGNQPQHF.

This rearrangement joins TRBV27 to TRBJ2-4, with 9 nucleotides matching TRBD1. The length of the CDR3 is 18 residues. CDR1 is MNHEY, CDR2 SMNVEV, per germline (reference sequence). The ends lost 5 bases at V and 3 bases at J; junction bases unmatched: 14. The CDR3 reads CASSSPGQGTGDKNIQYF. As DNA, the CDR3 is TGTGCCAGCAGTAGCCCGGGACAGGGAACGGGGGACAAAAACATTCAGTACTTC.

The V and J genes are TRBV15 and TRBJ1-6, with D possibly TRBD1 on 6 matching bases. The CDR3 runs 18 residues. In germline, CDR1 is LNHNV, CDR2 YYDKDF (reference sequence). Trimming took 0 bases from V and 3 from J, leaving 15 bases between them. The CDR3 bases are TGTGCCACCAGCAGAGATGTTATCCAGGGGAACTATAATTCACCCCTCCACTTT. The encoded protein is CATSRDVIQGNYNSPLHF.

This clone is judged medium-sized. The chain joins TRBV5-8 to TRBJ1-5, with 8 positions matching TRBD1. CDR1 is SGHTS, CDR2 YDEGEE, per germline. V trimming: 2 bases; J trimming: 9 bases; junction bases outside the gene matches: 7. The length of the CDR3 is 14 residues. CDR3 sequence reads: CASSFRTGSTPQHF. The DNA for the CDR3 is TGTGCCAGCAGCTTTAGGACAGGGTCAACGCCCCAGCATTTT. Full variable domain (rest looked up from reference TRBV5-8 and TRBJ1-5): EAGVTQSPTHLIKTRGQQATLRCSPISGHTSVYWYQQALGLGLQFLLWYDEGEERNRGNFPPRFSGRQFPNYSSELNVNALELEDSALYLCASSFRTGSTPQHFGDGTRLSIL.

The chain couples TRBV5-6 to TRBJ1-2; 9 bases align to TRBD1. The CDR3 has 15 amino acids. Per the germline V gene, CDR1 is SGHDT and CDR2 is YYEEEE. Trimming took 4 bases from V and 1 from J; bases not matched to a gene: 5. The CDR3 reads CASSPWDRVNYGYTF. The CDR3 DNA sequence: TGTGCCAGCAGCCCATGGGACAGGGTTAACTATGGCTACACCTTC. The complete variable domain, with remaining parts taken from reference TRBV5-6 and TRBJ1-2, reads DAGVTQSPTHLIKTRGQQVTLRCSPKSGHDTVSWYQQALGQGPQFIFQYYEEEERQRGNFPDRFSGHQFPNYSSELNVNALLLGDSALYLCASSPWDRVNYGYTFGSGTRLTVV.

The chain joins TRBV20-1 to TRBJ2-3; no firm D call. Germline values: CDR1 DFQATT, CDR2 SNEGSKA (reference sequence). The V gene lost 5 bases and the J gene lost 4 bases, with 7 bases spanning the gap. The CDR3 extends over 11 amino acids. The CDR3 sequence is CSAPLSDTQYF. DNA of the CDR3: TGCAGTGCTCCCCTTTCAGATACGCAGTATTTT.

CDR3 bases: TGTGCCATCAGGCAGGGATCTGCTGGAAACACCATATATTTT. As protein: CAIRQGSAGNTIYF. The chain employs TRBV10-3 and TRBJ1-3; a possible D gene is TRBD1 (5 bases). There are 14 residues in the CDR3. Trimming cost V 6 bases and J 2 bases, with 11 bases left between them. In germline, CDR1 is ENHRY, CDR2 SYGVKD.

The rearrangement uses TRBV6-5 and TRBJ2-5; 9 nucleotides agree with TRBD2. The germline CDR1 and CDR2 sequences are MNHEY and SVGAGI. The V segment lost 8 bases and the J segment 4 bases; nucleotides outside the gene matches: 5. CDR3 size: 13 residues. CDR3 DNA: TGTGCCAGCGGGCTACTAGCGGGAGAGACCCAGTACTTC. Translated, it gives CASGLLAGETQYF.

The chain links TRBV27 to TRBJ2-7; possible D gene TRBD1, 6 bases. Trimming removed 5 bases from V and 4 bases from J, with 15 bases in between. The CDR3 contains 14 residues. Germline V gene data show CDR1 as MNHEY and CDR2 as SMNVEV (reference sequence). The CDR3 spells CASSPGQFKYEQYF. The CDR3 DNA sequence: TGTGCCAGCAGTCCCGGACAGTTCAAATACGAGCAGTACTTC.

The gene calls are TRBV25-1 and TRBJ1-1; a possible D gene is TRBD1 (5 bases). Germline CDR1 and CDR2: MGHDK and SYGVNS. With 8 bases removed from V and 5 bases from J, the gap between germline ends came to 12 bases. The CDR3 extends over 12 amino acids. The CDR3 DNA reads TGTGCCAGCTCGGGGGGGAGGACTGAAGCTTTCTTT. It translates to CASSGGRTEAFF.

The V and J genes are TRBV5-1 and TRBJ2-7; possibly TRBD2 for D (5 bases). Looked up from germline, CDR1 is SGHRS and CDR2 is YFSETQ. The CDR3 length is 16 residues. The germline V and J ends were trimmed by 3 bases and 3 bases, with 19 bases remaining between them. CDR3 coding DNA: TGCGCCAGCAGCTCCCGGGGTACCGGGTCCTACTACGAGCAGTACTTC. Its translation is CASSSRGTGSYYEQYF.

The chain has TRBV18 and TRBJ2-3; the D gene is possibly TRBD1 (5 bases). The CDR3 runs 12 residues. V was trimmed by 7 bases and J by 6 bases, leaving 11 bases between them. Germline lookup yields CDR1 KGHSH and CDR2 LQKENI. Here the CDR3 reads CASWAGRDTQYF. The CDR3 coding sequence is TGTGCCAGCTGGGCAGGGCGGGATACGCAGTATTTT.

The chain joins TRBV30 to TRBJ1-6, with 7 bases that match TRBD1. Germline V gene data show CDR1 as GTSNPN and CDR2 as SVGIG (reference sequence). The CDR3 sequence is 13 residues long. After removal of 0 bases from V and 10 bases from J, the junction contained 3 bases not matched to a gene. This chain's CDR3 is CAWSVRGYSPLHF. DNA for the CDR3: TGTGCCTGGAGTGTCAGGGGGTACTCACCCCTCCACTTT. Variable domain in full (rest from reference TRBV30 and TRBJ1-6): SQTIHQWPATLVQPVGSPLSLECTVEGTSNPNLYWYRQAAGRGLQLLFYSVGIGQISSEVPQNLSASRPQDRQFILSSKKLLLSDSGFYLCAWSVRGYSPLHFGNGTRLTVT.

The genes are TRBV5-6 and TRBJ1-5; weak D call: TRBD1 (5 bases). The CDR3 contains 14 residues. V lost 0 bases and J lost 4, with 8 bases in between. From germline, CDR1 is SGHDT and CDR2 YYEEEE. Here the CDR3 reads CASSLGAGNQPQHF. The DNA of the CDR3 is TGTGCCAGCAGCTTGGGGGCAGGGAATCAGCCCCAGCATTTT.

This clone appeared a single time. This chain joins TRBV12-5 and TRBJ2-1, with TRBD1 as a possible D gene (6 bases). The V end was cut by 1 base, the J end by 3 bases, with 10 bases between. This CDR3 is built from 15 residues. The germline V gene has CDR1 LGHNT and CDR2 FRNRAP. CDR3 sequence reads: CASGLAETGYNEQFF. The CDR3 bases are TGTGCTAGTGGTTTGGCCGAGACAGGCTACAATGAGCAGTTCTTC. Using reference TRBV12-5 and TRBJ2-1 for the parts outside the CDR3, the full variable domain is DARVTQTPRHKVTEMGQEVTMRCQPILGHNTVFWYRQTMMQGLELLAYFRNRAPLDDSGMPKDRFSAEMPDATLATLKIQPSEPRDSAVYFCASGLAETGYNEQFFGPGTRLTVL.

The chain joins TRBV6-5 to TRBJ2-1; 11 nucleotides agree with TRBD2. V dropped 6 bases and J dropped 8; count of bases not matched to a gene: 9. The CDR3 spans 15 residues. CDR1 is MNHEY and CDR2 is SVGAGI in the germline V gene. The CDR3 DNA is TGTGCCAGCAGACCTCCGGGACTAGCGGAGTATGAGCAGTTCTTC. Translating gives CASRPPGLAEYEQFF.

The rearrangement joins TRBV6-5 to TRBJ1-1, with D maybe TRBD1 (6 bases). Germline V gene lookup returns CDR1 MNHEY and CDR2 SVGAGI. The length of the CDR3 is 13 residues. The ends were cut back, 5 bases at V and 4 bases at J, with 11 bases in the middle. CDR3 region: CASSPGAGTEAFF. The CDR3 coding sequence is TGTGCCAGCAGTCCAGGGGCTGGCACTGAAGCTTTCTTT.